This T cell receptor beta chain was obtained from a study of cytomegalovirus exposure and HLA in healthy donors. The PCR contained 60 Vbeta and 13 Jbeta primers. The protocol was immunoSEQ multiplex PCR, while the TCRdb copy is restricted to in-frame clones and leaves out a portion. The sample contains about 130,000 clones, approximately 85% of which appear only once. Only a few counts were recorded for this clone. Looked up from germline, CDR1 is SGHKS and CDR2 is YYEKEE (reference sequence). V was trimmed by 6 bases and J by 7 bases, leaving 10 bases between them. This CDR3 contains 11 residues. This chain links TRBV5-5 with TRBJ1-1; tentatively, D is TRBD1 (5 bases). Sequenced input: PBMCs. The TCR was taken from a boy younger than 18 in good health and CMV-seronegative. CDR3 DNA: TGTGCCAGCACCCGACAGATTGAAGCTTTCTTT. It encodes CASTRQIEAFF.